Below, 3 T cell receptor beta chains from the same sample are listed, as sequenced in a study of T cells in Graves' hyperthyroidism and ophthalmopathy. Using RNA transcripts as the source, TCR beta CDR3 regions were amplified. A set of HTBI primers served as the primers for a first-round RT-PCR of the TCR CDR3. TCRdb reprocessed the multiplex PCR reads with MiXCR, giving one entry per CDR3 protein. This table has fewer than 350,000 distinct CDR3 sequences, roughly 15% appearing once. Sequencing used blood. These receptors all come from a woman aged 45-59 years with Graves' hyperthyroidism that later progressed to Graves' ophthalmopathy.

The gene calls are TRBV12-3 or TRBV12-4 and TRBJ1-6; TRBD1 aligns across 8 bases. This CDR3 spans 15 amino acids. The junction had 5 bases not matched to a gene; V was cut back by 6 bases and J by 4 bases. Here the CDR3 reads CASRLGQEYNSPLHF. DNA of the CDR3: TGTGCCAGCAGATTGGGACAGGAATATAATTCACCCCTCCACTTT.

This clonotype was seen repeatedly, ten times or more. The genes are TRBV20-1 and TRBJ2-7, with 7 bases identical to TRBD1. The ends lost 3 bases at V and 0 bases at J; junction bases unmatched: 2. Germline assignment: CDR1 DFQATT and CDR2 SNEGSKA (reference sequence). CDR3 size: 13 residues. The CDR3 DNA follows: TGCAGTGCTAGGGGACAGAGCTCCTACGAGCAGTACTTC. This sequence encodes CSARGQSSYEQYF.

Of note for this clonotype: It may be a read error: a sequence one base away is much more abundant. The chain recombines TRBV4-2 with TRBJ2-2, with TRBD1 matching over 7 bases. Trimming took 1 base from V and 1 from J; bases not matched to a gene: 3. The germline V gene encodes CDR1 LGHNA and CDR2 YNFKEQ. There are 16 residues in the CDR3. CDR3 nucleotides: TGTGCCAGCAGCCAAGGGCAGGGGGAGAACACCGGGGAGCTGTTTTTT. Residues: CASSQGQGENTGELFF.